This TCR beta chain was observed in a study of human T cells and chemical hapten exposure. The wider study: For sensitization, 2% DPC was applied to an approximately 2 cm by approximately 2 cm patch of upper inner arm skin. Overall study results and limits: Donors' alopecia may make their immune response differ from healthy people's.

The time point is: patch test 1, 2 weeks after DPC sensitization. Noted treatment: therapeutic diphenylcyclopropenone sensitization with weekly scalp DPC. The study drew its donors from alopecia patients who were 18 to 70 years old and suitable for DPC. From the RACE reads, TCRdb called clonotypes with MiXCR, one entry per CDR3 protein. The data contain roughly 180,000 distinct CDR3 sequences, around 20% of them singletons. The J segment lost 16 bases and the V segment lost 3 bases, leaving 9 bases of the junction unmatched. CDR1 is SGHTA and CDR2 is FQGNSA in the germline V gene. CDR3 length equals 12 residues. With respect to this clonotype: Its antigen is unidentified.

V gene TRBV7-2 combines with J gene TRBJ2-1; 7 bases are a match to TRBD2. The receptor comes from a woman aged 45 to 65 with alopecia areata. Some clones in this sample may be carry-over from other donors' samples. Sequenced here: whole blood, sampled in connection with sensitization to the hapten diphenylcyclopropenone (DPC). CDR3 nucleotides: TGTGCCAGCAGCTTTGTAAGGGACTATTTTTTCTTC. Translating it yields CASSFVRDYFFF. Full variable domain (rest looked up from reference TRBV7-2 and TRBJ2-1): GAGVSQSPSNKVTEKGKDVELRCDPISGHTALYWYRQSLGQGLEFLIYFQGNSAPDKSGLPSDRFSAERTGGSVSTLTIQRTQQEDSAVYLCASSFVRDYFFFGPGTRLTVL.